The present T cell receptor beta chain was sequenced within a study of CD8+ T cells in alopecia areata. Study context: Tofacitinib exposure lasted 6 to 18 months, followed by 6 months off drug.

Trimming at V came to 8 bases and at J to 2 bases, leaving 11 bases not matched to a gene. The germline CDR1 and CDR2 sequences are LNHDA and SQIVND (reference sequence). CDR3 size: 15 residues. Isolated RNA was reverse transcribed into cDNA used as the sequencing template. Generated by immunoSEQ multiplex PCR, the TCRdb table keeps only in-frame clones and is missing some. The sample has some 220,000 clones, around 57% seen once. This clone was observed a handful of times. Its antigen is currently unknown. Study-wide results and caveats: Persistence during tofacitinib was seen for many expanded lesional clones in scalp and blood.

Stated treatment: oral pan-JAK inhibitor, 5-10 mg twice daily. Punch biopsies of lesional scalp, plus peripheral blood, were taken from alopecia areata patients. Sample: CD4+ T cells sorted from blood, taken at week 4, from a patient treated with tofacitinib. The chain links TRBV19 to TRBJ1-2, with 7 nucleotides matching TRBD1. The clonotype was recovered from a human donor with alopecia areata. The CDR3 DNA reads TGTGCCAGTTCTTCACTAGCGACAGGGAACTATGGCTACACCTTC. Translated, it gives CASSSLATGNYGYTF.